Presented here are 8 T cell receptor beta chains from one specimen sequenced in a study of CD8 T cells in Susac syndrome. An amount of RNA that ranged from roughly 0.5 to 1 ug was reverse transcribed with random hexamers. TCRdb processed the immunoSEQ multiplex PCR reads anew with MiXCR; each CDR3 protein has one entry. The repertoire holds 200,000 or so distinct CDR3 sequences, with roughly 96% as singletons. Specimen: CD4+ T cells from PBMCs. All receptors come from a human donor with multiple sclerosis.

This clonotype was picked up one time. The chain joins TRBV11-2 to TRBJ2-2; D uncertain. CDR3 length: 13 residues. Trimming stripped 1 base from V and 6 bases from J, with 6 bases between. Germline V gene sequence: CDR1 SGHAT, CDR2 FQNNGV. The CDR3 region has the DNA TGTGCCAGCAGCTTAGTCGTTCCCGGGGAGCTGTTTTTT. It is translated as CASSLVVPGELFF.

In its sample, this clonotype was seen once. No DNA is shown, since the ends of the CDR3 on it are uncertain; the CDR3 is the one TCRdb lists. The chain combines TRBV30 with TRBJ2-5. The CDR3 is 14 residues long, counting both termini. Germline-derived CDR1 and CDR2 are GTSNPN and SVGIG (reference sequence). The CDR3 spells CAGMEGNILETQYF.

The V gene is TRBV15, the J gene TRBJ2-1, with D perhaps assigned TRBD1 or TRBD2 (6 bases each). The CDR3 has 15 amino acids. V dropped 7 bases and J dropped 1 base, with 14 bases sitting between them. Per germline, CDR1 LNHNV and CDR2 YYDKDF (reference sequence). The CDR3, as DNA: TGTGCCACCAACCGGGGGCGGGTGTCCTACAATGAGCAGTTCTTC. This encodes CATNRGRVSYNEQFF.

CDR3 nucleotides: TGTGCCAGCAGTCGGGACCGGAGGGATTCACCCCTCCACTTT. Translation gives CASSRDRRDSPLHF. The chain is built from TRBV3-1 and TRBJ1-6; D perhaps matches TRBD1 (5 bases). The ends were cut back, 6 bases at V and 8 bases at J, with 14 bases in the middle. The germline gives CDR1 LGHDT, CDR2 YNNKEL (reference sequence). The CDR3 covers 14 residues.

The V gene is TRBV30, the J gene TRBJ1-2; tentative D call: TRBD1 (6 bases). The V and J ends lost 3 bases and 3 bases respectively, with 14 bases between them. Germline V CDR1 and CDR2: GTSNPN, SVGIG (reference sequence). The CDR3 totals 14 residues. The CDR3 loop is CAWRTGGADYGYTF. The DNA for the CDR3 is TGTGCCTGGAGAACGGGGGGCGCTGACTATGGCTACACCTTC.

This clonotype was seen a single time. The V and J genes are TRBV20-1 and TRBJ2-1; D may be TRBD2 (5 bases). The CDR3 sequence is 15 residues long. Looked up from germline, CDR1 is DFQATT and CDR2 is SNEGSKA (reference sequence). Trimming left V 0 bases short and J 1 base short, with 10 bases between. DNA of the CDR3: TGCAGTGCTAGAGATAGCGCTAGATCCTACAATGAGCAGTTCTTC. The encoded protein is CSARDSARSYNEQFF.

The chain couples TRBV20-1 to TRBJ1-5; 7 bases map to TRBD1. Unmatched junction bases numbered 13, after V lost 5 bases and J lost 6 bases. Germline V gene sequence: CDR1 DFQATT, CDR2 SNEGSKA (reference sequence). The CDR3 sequence is 15 residues long. The CDR3 DNA is TGCAGTGCTTGTGAAACAGGGGCCCCCAGTCAGCCCCAGCATTTT. Its protein product is CSACETGAPSQPQHF.

CDR3 DNA: TGTGCCAGCAGTGGGGGTGGTAGGCGGCAGTTCTTC. Protein sequence: CASSGGGRRQFF. V is TRBV12-3 or TRBV12-4 and J is TRBJ2-1; TRBD1 or TRBD2 may be the D gene (5 bases each). The CDR3 loop spans 12 amino acids. V was cut by 5 bases and J by 12 bases, with 14 bases left in between.